What follows are 29 T cell receptor beta chains derived from one specimen sequenced in a study of blood T cell repertoires in COVID-19. Profiled with immunoSEQ multiplex PCR; TCRdb holds only in-frame clones, not every one. The sample contains some 220,000 clones, approximately 85% of which appear only once. Material for sequencing was peripheral blood. Receptor source: a man over 45 with COVID-19, enrolled during active disease.

The chain links TRBV6-5 to TRBJ2-3; D perhaps matches TRBD2 (5 bases). Germline CDR1 reads MNHEY; CDR2 reads SVGAGI. The CDR3 spans 12 residues. V was clipped by 6 bases and J by 4 bases, with 8 bases between them. The DNA for the CDR3 is TGTGCCAGCAGGCACGGGGCAGATACGCAGTATTTT. This codes for CASRHGADTQYF.

The CDR3 DNA is TGCGCCAGCAGCTTGGAACTGGACACTGAAGCTTTCTTT. Protein sequence: CASSLELDTEAFF. The V gene is TRBV5-1, the J gene TRBJ1-1; D unclear. V lost 0 bases and J lost 3, with 6 bases in between. The germline V gene encodes CDR1 SGHRS and CDR2 YFSETQ. This CDR3 has 13 residues.

The rearrangement joins TRBV5-4 to TRBJ2-3; 8 bases fit TRBD1. Germline values: CDR1 SGHNT, CDR2 YYREEE (reference sequence). The CDR3 totals 14 residues. Trimming took 4 bases from V and 3 from J; bases not matched to a gene: 4. The CDR3 region has the DNA TGTGCCAGCAGCCGAGGACAGGGTACAGATACGCAGTATTTT. Its protein is CASSRGQGTDTQYF. The complete variable domain, with remaining parts taken from reference TRBV5-4 and TRBJ2-3, reads ETGVTQSPTHLIKTRGQQVTLRCSSQSGHNTVSWYQQALGQGPQFIFQYYREEENGRGNFPPRFSGLQFPNYSSELNVNALELDDSALYLCASSRGQGTDTQYFGPGTRLTVL.

The CDR3 DNA reads as TGTGCCAGCAGCGTACGAGGGGGCGGCTACGAGCAGTACTTC. It specifies CASSVRGGGYEQYF. V and J are TRBV7-8 and TRBJ2-7; 7 positions match TRBD1. CDR3 length: 14 amino acids. V shed 5 bases and J 3 bases; nucleotides not matched to a gene: 7. Germline CDR1 and CDR2: SGHVS and FQNEAQ.

The rearrangement joins TRBV5-4 to TRBJ2-1; 15 bases are shared with TRBD2. The V segment lost 4 bases and the J segment 4 bases; nucleotides outside the gene matches: 6. This CDR3 spans 17 amino acids. Germline-derived CDR1 and CDR2 are SGHNT and YYREEE (reference sequence). The CDR3 DNA sequence: TGTGCCAGCAGCACGCGGACTAGCGGGGGGGCGTACAATGAGCAGTTCTTC. Translating gives CASSTRTSGGAYNEQFF. The complete variable domain, with remaining parts taken from reference TRBV5-4 and TRBJ2-1, reads ETGVTQSPTHLIKTRGQQVTLRCSSQSGHNTVSWYQQALGQGPQFIFQYYREEENGRGNFPPRFSGLQFPNYSSELNVNALELDDSALYLCASSTRTSGGAYNEQFFGPGTRLTVL.

V gene TRBV19 combines with J gene TRBJ2-3; 13 bases match TRBD2. The germline gives CDR1 LNHDA, CDR2 SQIVND (reference sequence). CDR3 size: 18 residues. V dropped 8 bases and J dropped 8; count of bases not matched to a gene: 19. The CDR3 DNA is TGTGCCAGTTCAGGACTAGCGGGGGACTACTCGAGTGTACGTACGCAGTATTTT. It encodes CASSGLAGDYSSVRTQYF.

The chain employs TRBV7-9 and TRBJ2-5, with 7 positions matching TRBD1. CDR3 length equals 14 residues. The V segment lost 5 bases and the J segment 5 bases; nucleotides outside the gene matches: 8. In germline, CDR1 is SEHNR, CDR2 FQNEAQ (reference sequence). CDR3 bases: TGTGCCAGCAGCACCTACAGGGGATTGGAGACCCAGTACTTC. This translates into CASSTYRGLETQYF. Drawing the rest from reference TRBV7-9 and TRBJ2-5, the complete variable domain is DTGVSQNPRHKITKRGQNVTFRCDPISEHNRLYWYRQTLGQGPEFLTYFQNEAQLEKSRLLSDRFSAERPKGSFSTLEIQRTEQGDSAMYLCASSTYRGLETQYFGPGTRLLVL.

The sample holds a few counts of this clone. The rearrangement links TRBV12-3 or TRBV12-4 to TRBJ2-7, with D maybe TRBD2 (5 bases). The CDR3 consists of 13 residues. Trimming took off 6 bases at V and 2 bases at J, with 11 bases between the two ends. The CDR3 loop reads CASSEGSPYEQYF. For the CDR3, the DNA is TGTGCCAGCAGCGAGGGCAGTCCCTACGAGCAGTACTTC.

V gene TRBV14 combines with J gene TRBJ2-3; D is unclear. This CDR3 has 15 amino acids. The germline V gene has CDR1 SGHDN and CDR2 FVKESK. Trimming stripped 1 base from V and 2 bases from J, with 10 bases between. The CDR3 loop is CASSQVGAFTDTQYF. The DNA of the CDR3 is TGTGCCAGCAGCCAAGTAGGAGCCTTCACAGATACGCAGTATTTT.

This clone was picked up one time. The chain uses TRBV28 and TRBJ1-5; 9 bases are a match to TRBD1. The CDR3 is 15 amino acids. From germline, CDR1 is MDHEN and CDR2 SYDVKM. J was trimmed by 6 bases and V by 9 bases; bases with no gene match: 12. The CDR3 sequence is CASNNRGQGIQPQHF. The CDR3 DNA reads as TGTGCCAGTAATAATCGAGGACAGGGGATTCAGCCCCAGCATTTT. The entire variable domain, with the rest obtained from reference TRBV28 and TRBJ1-5, is as follows: DVKVTQSSRYLVKRTGEKVFLECVQDMDHENMFWYRQDPGLGLRLIYFSYDVKMKEKGDIPEGYSVSREKKERFSLILESASTNQTSMYLCASNNRGQGIQPQHFGDGTRLSIL.

This sequence joins TRBV18 and TRBJ2-2; 7 nucleotides match TRBD1. The germline gives CDR1 KGHSH, CDR2 LQKENI. This CDR3 has 16 amino acids. The J segment lost 6 bases and the V segment lost 4 bases, leaving 11 bases of the junction unmatched. The CDR3: CASSQNPPTGPGELFF. The CDR3 nucleotides read TGTGCCAGCTCACAAAATCCTCCGACAGGGCCCGGGGAGCTGTTTTTT.

The genes are TRBV10-3 and TRBJ2-2; 10 bases line up with TRBD1. This CDR3 region has 15 residues. V lost 5 bases, J lost 5 bases, and 5 bases stayed unmatched. Germline CDR1 reads ENHRY; CDR2 reads SYGVKD. This CDR3 reads CAISSTGGVTGELFF. Here the CDR3 DNA reads TGTGCCATCAGTTCGACAGGGGGCGTAACCGGGGAGCTGTTTTTT.

The chain joins TRBV12-5 to TRBJ1-1, with 7 bases identical to TRBD1. Germline V gives CDR1 LGHNT, CDR2 FRNRAP. The V segment lost 7 bases and the J segment 3 bases; nucleotides outside the gene matches: 8. CDR3 length: 14 residues. This CDR3 reads CASAPGGMDTEAFF. DNA for the CDR3: TGTGCTAGTGCCCCAGGGGGTATGGACACTGAAGCTTTCTTT.

This chain links TRBV18 with TRBJ2-7; TRBD1 aligns across 10 bases. In germline, CDR1 is KGHSH, CDR2 LQKENI. V shed 5 bases, J shed 5 bases, and the junction held 6 bases outside the gene matches. CDR3 size: 14 residues. The CDR3 DNA reads as TGTGCCAGCTCATTGGGACAGGGGAACCACGAGCAGTACTTC. Amino acid sequence: CASSLGQGNHEQYF.

V is TRBV27 and J is TRBJ2-1; D is uncertain. Germline-derived CDR1 and CDR2 are MNHEY and SMNVEV (reference sequence). The CDR3 has 11 residues. V dropped 8 bases and J dropped 10 bases, with 12 bases sitting between them. The CDR3 here is CASATMVEQFF. The CDR3 DNA reads TGTGCCAGCGCCACTATGGTAGAGCAGTTCTTC.

On this clone: Other DNA sequences from this sample encode an identical CDR3 as well. The genes are TRBV19 and TRBJ2-7; 9 nucleotides agree with TRBD1. The CDR3 contains 12 residues. Germline V gives CDR1 LNHDA, CDR2 SQIVND (reference sequence). After removal of 6 bases from V and 4 bases from J, the junction contained 1 base not matched to a gene. The CDR3 DNA sequence: TGTGCCAGTAGGGACAGGGGTTACGAGCAGTACTTC. Translated: CASRDRGYEQYF.

The chain recombines TRBV11-2 with TRBJ1-2; D call uncertain. Looked up from germline, CDR1 is SGHAT and CDR2 is FQNNGV. This CDR3 contains 14 residues. Between the trimmed V and J ends, which lost 0 bases and 1 base, there was a span of 6 bases. As DNA, the CDR3 is TGTGCCAGCAGCTTAGATAGGAGTAACTATGGCTACACCTTC. This codes for CASSLDRSNYGYTF.

This clone was picked up one time. The gene calls are TRBV13 and TRBJ2-3; 13 positions match TRBD2. The germline V gene encodes CDR1 PRHDT and CDR2 FYEKMQ (reference sequence). This CDR3 has 18 residues. V gave up 4 bases and J gave up 2 bases; unmatched junction bases: 9. CDR3 loop: CASSSHGTSGDFTDTQYF. CDR3 sequence (DNA): TGTGCCAGCAGCTCACACGGGACTAGCGGGGACTTCACAGATACGCAGTATTTT.

The genes are TRBV30 and TRBJ2-1, with a tentative D call TRBD1 (6 bases). The CDR3 is 14 residues long. Trimming pared 4 bases from V and 5 bases from J, leaving 15 bases between. CDR1 and CDR2 from the germline V gene are GTSNPN and SVGIG (reference sequence). CDR3: CAWTRGHQNNEQFF. The CDR3 nucleotides are TGTGCCTGGACCCGGGGACACCAAAACAATGAGCAGTTCTTC.

This clone showed up many times. This sequence joins TRBV2 and TRBJ1-3; D not certain. From germline, CDR1 is SNHLY and CDR2 FYNNEI. V gave up 1 base and J gave up 4 bases, with 17 bases separating them. CDR3 length equals 17 residues. CDR3: CASSEEEEEGSGNTIYF. Here the CDR3 DNA reads TGTGCCAGCAGTGAAGAGGAAGAGGAGGGATCCGGAAACACCATATATTTT.

The V call is TRBV11-2, the J call TRBJ2-1; 7 bases are a match to TRBD1. J gave up 8 bases and V 4 bases, and 11 bases lay outside the gene matches. In germline, CDR1 is SGHAT, CDR2 FQNNGV. This CDR3 comprises 15 residues. The CDR3 bases are TGTGCCAGCAGCTCCCGGGACAGTTACCCCCATGAGCAGTTCTTC. Protein sequence: CASSSRDSYPHEQFF.

This chain connects TRBV7-9 to TRBJ2-3, with 15 bases matching TRBD2. CDR1 is SEHNR and CDR2 is FQNEAQ in the germline V gene (reference sequence). V shed 1 base, J shed 5 bases, and the junction held 4 bases outside the gene matches. CDR3 length: 17 residues. CDR3 in amino acids: CASSLVGLAGGKDTQYF. CDR3 DNA sequence: TGTGCCAGCAGCTTAGTAGGACTAGCGGGGGGGAAAGATACGCAGTATTTT.

This sequence joins TRBV15 and TRBJ1-5; D uncertain. Per the germline V gene, CDR1 is LNHNV and CDR2 is YYDKDF (reference sequence). Between the trimmed V and J ends, which lost 0 bases and 7 bases, there was a span of 7 bases. The CDR3 is 13 amino acids. CDR3 sequence reads: CATSRDLGQPQHF. DNA of the CDR3: TGTGCCACCAGCAGAGATCTCGGGCAGCCCCAGCATTTT. Complete variable domain (other parts from reference TRBV15 and TRBJ1-5): DAMVIQNPRYQVTQFGKPVTLSCSQTLNHNVMYWYQQKSSQAPKLLFHYYDKDFNNEADTPDNFQSRRPNTSFCFLDIRSPGLGDTAMYLCATSRDLGQPQHFGDGTRLSIL.

The rearrangement links TRBV2 to TRBJ1-1, with 11 positions matching TRBD1. V shed 3 bases and J 1 base; nucleotides not matched to a gene: 10. CDR1 is SNHLY, CDR2 FYNNEI, per germline. CDR3 length: 18 residues. CDR3 residues: CASSDFRTGGPRNTEAFF. CDR3 coding DNA: TGTGCCAGCAGTGACTTCCGGACAGGGGGCCCCAGGAACACTGAAGCTTTCTTT.

The gene calls are TRBV6-1 and TRBJ1-2, with D uncertain. V lost 2 bases and J 4 bases, leaving 8 bases between the germline ends. CDR1 and CDR2 (germline): MNHNS, SASEGT. This CDR3 spans 13 amino acids. In nucleotides, the CDR3 is TGTGCCAGCAGTGAATCGGGAGTCTATGGCTACACCTTC. Protein: CASSESGVYGYTF.

The chain joins TRBV18 to TRBJ1-4; no clear D gene. The V gene lost 6 bases and the J gene lost 7 bases, with 12 bases spanning the gap. The CDR3 totals 13 residues. Germline assignment: CDR1 KGHSH and CDR2 LQKENI. The CDR3 sequence: CASSPGLGEKLFF. DNA of the CDR3: TGTGCCAGCTCGCCGGGTCTCGGTGAAAAACTGTTTTTT.

J is TRBJ1-2 and V is TRBV6-5; a weak D match, TRBD1 (6 bases). Trimming removed 6 bases at V and 5 bases at J, with 13 bases between. Germline V CDR1 and CDR2: MNHEY, SVGAGI. CDR3 length: 13 residues. DNA for the CDR3: TGTGCCAGCAGCCGGACAGAATTTTATGGCTACACCTTC. As protein: CASSRTEFYGYTF.

The chain recombines TRBV9 with TRBJ1-3, with a possible D match to TRBD1 (6 bases). CDR1 and CDR2 (germline): SGDLS, YYNGEE. The length of the CDR3 is 15 residues. Trimming took 0 bases from V and 2 from J, leaving 9 bases between them. The CDR3 nucleotides read TGTGCCAGCAGCGTAGACGGGGACACTGGAAACACCATATATTTT. It translates to CASSVDGDTGNTIYF.

The chain carries TRBV6-5 and TRBJ2-2; D perhaps matches TRBD1 (5 bases). Trimming pared 6 bases from V and 4 bases from J, leaving 12 bases between. The CDR3 has 14 amino acids. The germline V gene has CDR1 MNHEY and CDR2 SVGAGI. The CDR3 sequence is CASRSTGATGELFF. CDR3 nucleotides: TGTGCCAGCAGAAGCACTGGGGCCACCGGGGAGCTGTTTTTT.